This T cell receptor (beta chain) came from a study of CD8+ T cells in alopecia areata. Study as a whole: Female C3H/HeJ mice aged about 6-10 weeks were given skin from C3H/HeJ graft donors, roughly 6-13 months old, that had spontaneous alopecia.

The study's findings and limits: Sequencing of scalp tissue also captures the resident alphabeta T cells of normal skin. For lesional scalp, especially alopecia totalis/universalis, clonality was higher than in normal scalp. Clarity of TCR sharing across patients fell short of that in mice, possibly HLA-related.

This clone was recorded a few times. What it recognizes is unknown. Genes and germline are mouse. The read ends 4 residues before the CDR3 terminus; that terminus is restored from the germline J gene. Using CD4, CD8alpha, NKG2D, NKG2ACE and other markers, pooled cutaneous lymph node cells were sorted. V was shortened by 3 bases and J by 0 bases, with 11 bases between the two germline ends. The CDR3 has 15 amino acids. The germline CDR1 and CDR2 sequences are GKSSPN and SITVG. RNA extraction and reverse transcription yielded cDNA as sequencing template. TCRdb's table, derived via immunoSEQ multiplex PCR, lists solely in-frame clones and lacks some. The sample includes under 350,000 clones, none of them occurring once.

The chain uses TRBV31 and TRBJ2-2, with a tentative D call TRBD1 (6 bases). Sequences were obtained from CD4+ T cells sorted from a lymph node. The sequence was obtained from a C3H/HeJ mouse with alopecia areata. This mouse strain has H2-k as its MHC haplotype. Incomplete CDR3 DNA: TGTGCCTGGAGCCGACAGGCCCCAAACACCGGG. Amino acid sequence: CAWSRQAPNTG. The entire CDR3 reads CAWSRQAPNTGQLYF. The variable domain in full, with the rest retrieved from reference TRBV31 and TRBJ2-2, is AQTIHQWPVAEIKAVGSPLSLGCTIKGKSSPNLYWYWQATGGTLQQLFYSITVGQVESVVQLNLSASRPKDDQFILSTEKLLLSHSGFYLCAWSRQAPNTGQLYFGEGSKLTVL.